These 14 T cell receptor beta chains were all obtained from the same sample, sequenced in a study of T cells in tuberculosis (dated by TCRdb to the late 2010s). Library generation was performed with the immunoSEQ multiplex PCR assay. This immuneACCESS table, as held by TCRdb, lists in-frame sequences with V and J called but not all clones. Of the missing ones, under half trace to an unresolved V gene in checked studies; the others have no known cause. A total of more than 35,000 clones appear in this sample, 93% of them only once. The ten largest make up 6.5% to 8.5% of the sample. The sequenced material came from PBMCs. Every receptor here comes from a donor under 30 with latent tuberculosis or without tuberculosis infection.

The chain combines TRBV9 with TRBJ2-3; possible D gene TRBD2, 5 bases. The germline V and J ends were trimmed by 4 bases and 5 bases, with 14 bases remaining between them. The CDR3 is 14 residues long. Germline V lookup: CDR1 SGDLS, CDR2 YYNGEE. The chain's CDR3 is CASSSYMREDTQYF. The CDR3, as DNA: TGTGCCAGCAGCTCCTATATGAGGGAAGATACGCAGTATTTT.

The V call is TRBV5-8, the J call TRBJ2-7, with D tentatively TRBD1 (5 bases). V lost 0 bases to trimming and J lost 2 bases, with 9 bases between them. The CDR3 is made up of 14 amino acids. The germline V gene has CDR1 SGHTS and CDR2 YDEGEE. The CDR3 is CASSLVTEAYEQYF. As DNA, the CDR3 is TGTGCCAGCAGCTTGGTGACAGAAGCCTACGAGCAGTACTTC.

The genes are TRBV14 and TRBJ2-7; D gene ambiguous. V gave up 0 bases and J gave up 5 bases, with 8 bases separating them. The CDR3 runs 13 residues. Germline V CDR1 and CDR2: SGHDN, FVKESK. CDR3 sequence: CASSQEERDEQYF. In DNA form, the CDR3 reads TGTGCCAGCAGCCAAGAAGAGAGAGACGAGCAGTACTTC. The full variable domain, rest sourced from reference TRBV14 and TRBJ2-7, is EAGVTQFPSHSVIEKGQTVTLRCDPISGHDNLYWYRRVMGKEIKFLLHFVKESKQDESGMPNNRFLAERTGGTYSTLKVQPAELEDSGVYFCASSQEERDEQYFGPGTRLTVT.

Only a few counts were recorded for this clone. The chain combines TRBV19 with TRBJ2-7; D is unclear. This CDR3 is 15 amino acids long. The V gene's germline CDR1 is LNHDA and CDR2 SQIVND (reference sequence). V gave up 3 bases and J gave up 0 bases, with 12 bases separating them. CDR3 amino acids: CASSMEWASSYEQYF. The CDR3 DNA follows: TGTGCCAGTAGTATGGAATGGGCGAGCTCCTACGAGCAGTACTTC.

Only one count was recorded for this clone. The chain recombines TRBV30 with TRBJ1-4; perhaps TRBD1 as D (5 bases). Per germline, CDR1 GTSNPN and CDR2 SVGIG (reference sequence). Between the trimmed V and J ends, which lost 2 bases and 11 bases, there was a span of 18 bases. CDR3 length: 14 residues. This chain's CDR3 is CAWSPTKLSGKLFF. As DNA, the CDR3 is TGTGCCTGGAGTCCGACAAAACTATCAGGGAAACTGTTTTTT.

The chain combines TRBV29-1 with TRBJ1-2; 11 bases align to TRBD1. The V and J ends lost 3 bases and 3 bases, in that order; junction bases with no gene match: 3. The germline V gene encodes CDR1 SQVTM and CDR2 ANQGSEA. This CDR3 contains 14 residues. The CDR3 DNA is TGCAGCGTTGAGGACAGGGGGCACGACTATGGCTACACCTTC. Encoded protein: CSVEDRGHDYGYTF.

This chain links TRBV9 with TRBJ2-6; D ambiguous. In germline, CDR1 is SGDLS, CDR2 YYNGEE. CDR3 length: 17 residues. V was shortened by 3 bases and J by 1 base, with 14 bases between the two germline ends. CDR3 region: CASSALLKKSGANVLTF. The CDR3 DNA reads TGTGCCAGCAGCGCCCTTCTAAAGAAATCTGGGGCCAACGTCCTGACTTTC.

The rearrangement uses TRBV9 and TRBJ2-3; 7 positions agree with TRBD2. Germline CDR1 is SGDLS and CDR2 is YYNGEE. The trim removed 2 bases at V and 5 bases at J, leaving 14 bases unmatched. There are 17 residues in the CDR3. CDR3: CASSVATNGGYGDTQYF. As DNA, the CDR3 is TGTGCCAGCAGCGTTGCCACCAACGGGGGGTACGGAGATACGCAGTATTTT.

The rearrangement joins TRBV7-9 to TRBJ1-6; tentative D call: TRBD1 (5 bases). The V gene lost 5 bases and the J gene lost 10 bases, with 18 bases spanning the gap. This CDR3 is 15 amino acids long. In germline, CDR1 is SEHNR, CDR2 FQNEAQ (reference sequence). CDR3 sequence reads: CASSDNSRVGSPLHF. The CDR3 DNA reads TGTGCCAGCAGCGACAATAGCAGGGTGGGGTCACCCCTCCACTTT.

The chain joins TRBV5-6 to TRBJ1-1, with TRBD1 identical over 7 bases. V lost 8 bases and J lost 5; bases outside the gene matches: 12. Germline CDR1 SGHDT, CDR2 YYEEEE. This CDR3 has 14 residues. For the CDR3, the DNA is TGTGCCAGTTATTTAGGGGGCGCGAGGACTGAAGCTTTCTTT. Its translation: CASYLGGARTEAFF. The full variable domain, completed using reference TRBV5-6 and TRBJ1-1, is DAGVTQSPTHLIKTRGQQVTLRCSPKSGHDTVSWYQQALGQGPQFIFQYYEEEERQRGNFPDRFSGHQFPNYSSELNVNALLLGDSALYLCASYLGGARTEAFFGQGTRLTVV.

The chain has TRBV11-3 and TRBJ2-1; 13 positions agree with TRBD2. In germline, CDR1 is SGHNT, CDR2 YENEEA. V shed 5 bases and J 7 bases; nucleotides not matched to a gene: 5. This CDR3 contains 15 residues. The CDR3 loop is CASSHRLAGGNEQFF. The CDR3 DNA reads TGTGCCAGCAGCCACCGACTAGCGGGGGGAAATGAGCAGTTCTTC.

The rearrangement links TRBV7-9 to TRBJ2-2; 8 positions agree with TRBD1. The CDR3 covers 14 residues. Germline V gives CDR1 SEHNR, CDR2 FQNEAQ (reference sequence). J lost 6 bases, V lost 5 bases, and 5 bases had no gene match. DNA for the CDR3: TGTGCCAGCAGCACACAACAGGGGGCCGGGGAGCTGTTTTTT. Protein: CASSTQQGAGELFF.

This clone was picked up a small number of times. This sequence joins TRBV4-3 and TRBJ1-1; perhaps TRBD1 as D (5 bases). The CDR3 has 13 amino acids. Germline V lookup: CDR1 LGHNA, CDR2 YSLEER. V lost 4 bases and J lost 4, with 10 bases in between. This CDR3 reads CASSPRGGTEAFF. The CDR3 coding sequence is TGCGCCAGCAGCCCAAGGGGAGGCACTGAAGCTTTCTTT.

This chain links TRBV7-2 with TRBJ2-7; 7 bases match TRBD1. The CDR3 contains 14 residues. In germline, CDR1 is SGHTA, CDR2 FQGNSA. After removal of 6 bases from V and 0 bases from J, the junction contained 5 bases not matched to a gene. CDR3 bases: TGTGCCAGCAGAAGACAGGGTTCCTCCTACGAGCAGTACTTC. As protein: CASRRQGSSYEQYF.